The sequence of this TCR beta chain was determined in a study of siplizumab effects on memory and regulatory T cells. Findings of the study overall: Left unconfirmed was the suppressive function of proliferating Tregs from siplizumab cultures. Most proliferating CD4+ or CD8+ clones, roughly 75-97%, had no naive or memory assignment.

The germline V gene encodes CDR1 GTSNPN and CDR2 SVGIG (reference sequence). V gave up 0 bases and J gave up 4 bases, with 7 bases separating them. The CDR3 has 13 residues. The table came from immunoSEQ multiplex PCR; TCRdb's copy has only in-frame clones and leaves some out. The table records about 52,000 clones, nearly 98% of them present only once. On this clone: Its target is not known.

Sequenced: naive CD4+ T cells sorted from blood. The J gene is TRBJ1-3, the V gene TRBV30; D remains unclear. The origin of this receptor is a human donor in good health. The CDR3 DNA sequence: TGTGCCTGGAGTGTAGGGCCAGGAAACACCATATATTTT. Protein sequence: CAWSVGPGNTIYF.